This TCR beta chain comes out of a study of shared clonotypes between healthy human individuals. Study information: The study enrolled two women and a few men aged 18 to 49. Study-wide points: For sorted subsets, rarefaction showed incomplete sequencing despite large depth. The study generally estimated greater richness for naive than memory subsets.

Sequencing was performed with immunoSEQ multiplex PCR; in TCRdb, only in-frame clones are kept and a portion is missing. Found here are some 2.1 million clones, about 93% of them singletons; the top ten hold less than 2%. CDR3 size: 14 residues. V lost 6 bases, J lost 5 bases, and 13 bases lay in between. CDR1 and CDR2 from the germline V gene are LNHDA and SQIVND (reference sequence). Notes on this clone: Its matching antigen is unknown.

CD8 cells classed as naive were CD45RO-negative and positively selected for CCR7, excluding terminally differentiated effector memory CD45RA+ cells. Every contributor of samples was a Caucasian grown-up residing in Nashville, Tennessee. This clonotype originated in a man younger than 35 in good health. Some clones in this sample may be carry-over from other donors' samples. The J gene is TRBJ1-4, the V gene TRBV19; perhaps TRBD1 as D (6 bases). Sequences were obtained from naive CD8+ T cells from PBMCs. Written as DNA, the CDR3 is TGTGCCAGTAGCAATTCCAGGGGAAATGAAAAACTGTTTTTT. It codes for CASSNSRGNEKLFF.